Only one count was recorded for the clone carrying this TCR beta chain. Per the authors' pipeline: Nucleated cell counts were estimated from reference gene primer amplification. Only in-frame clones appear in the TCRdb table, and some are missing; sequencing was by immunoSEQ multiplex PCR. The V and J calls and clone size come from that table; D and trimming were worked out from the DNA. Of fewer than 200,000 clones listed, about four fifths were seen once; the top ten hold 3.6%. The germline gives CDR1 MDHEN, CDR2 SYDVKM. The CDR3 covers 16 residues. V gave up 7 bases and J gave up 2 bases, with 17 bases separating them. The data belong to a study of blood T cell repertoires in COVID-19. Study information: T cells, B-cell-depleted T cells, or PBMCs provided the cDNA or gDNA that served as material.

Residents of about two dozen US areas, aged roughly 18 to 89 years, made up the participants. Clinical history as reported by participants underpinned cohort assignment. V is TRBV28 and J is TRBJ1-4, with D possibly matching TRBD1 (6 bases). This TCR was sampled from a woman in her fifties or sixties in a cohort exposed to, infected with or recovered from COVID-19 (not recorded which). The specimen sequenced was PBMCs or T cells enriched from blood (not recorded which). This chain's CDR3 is CASNNPSGETNEKLFF. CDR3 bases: TGTGCCAGCAATAACCCATCAGGGGAGACTAATGAAAAACTGTTTTTT. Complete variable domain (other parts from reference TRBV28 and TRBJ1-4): DVKVTQSSRYLVKRTGEKVFLECVQDMDHENMFWYRQDPGLGLRLIYFSYDVKMKEKGDIPEGYSVSREKKERFSLILESASTNQTSMYLCASNNPSGETNEKLFFGSGTQLSVL.